This T cell receptor beta chain was sequenced in a study of human T cells and chemical hapten exposure. Study-level information: Patch tests delivered 0.01% DPC to the upper back and were evaluated at 6 days. Study-level results: Given that the donors had alopecia, their immune response may differ from that seen in healthy people. With regard to DPC sensitization, TCRs above 1 in 1000 frequency did not change.

From the RACE reads, TCRdb called clonotypes with MiXCR, one entry per CDR3 protein. The table includes more than 150,000 distinct CDR3 sequences, under 35% detected once. Time point in this sample: pre-sensitization, week 0. Indicated treatment: therapeutic diphenylcyclopropenone sensitization with weekly scalp DPC. Total RNA was extracted from unfractionated whole blood. The germline CDR1 and CDR2 sequences are SNHLY and FYNNEI. The V gene end was trimmed by 4 bases and the J gene end by 9 bases; junction bases not matched to a gene: 8. The CDR3 has 15 amino acids. As regards this clonotype: Antigen unknown.

The sequence was obtained from a woman aged 25 to 39 with alopecia areata. Some clones in this sample may be carry-over from other donors' samples. This chain joins TRBV2 and TRBJ1-6; 8 bases match TRBD1. The sequencing here drew on whole blood, taken in connection with sensitization to the hapten diphenylcyclopropenone (DPC). This CDR3 reads CASSGGRGLGSPLHF. CDR3 nucleotides: TGTGCCAGCAGTGGTGGCAGGGGGCTTGGTTCACCCCTCCACTTT.